This TCR beta chain originates from a study of blood T cell repertoires in COVID-19. Study in general: Samples representing acute and convalescent COVID-19 were sourced from the United States, Italy and Spain.

Original processing methods: Reference gene primers were amplified, and this amplification served to estimate nucleated cell counts. Sequencing was performed with immunoSEQ multiplex PCR; in TCRdb, only in-frame clones are kept and a portion is missing. The DNA gave D and trimming, while V, J and clone size come from that table. The sample records about 82,000 clones, around 80% being singletons. The ends lost 1 base at V and 0 bases at J; junction bases unmatched: 5. The CDR3 length is 16 residues. CDR1 is KGHSY, CDR2 FQNENV, per germline. Enrollment of patients from Seattle took place during active infection, with longitudinal follow-up.

Material: peripheral blood. This receptor was obtained from a man in his fifties or sixties with COVID-19, enrolled during active disease. This rearrangement joins TRBV16 to TRBJ2-5; 7 bases map to TRBD1. In DNA form, the CDR3 reads TGTGCCAGCAGCCAATTACGACAGGGAGACCAAGAGACCCAGTACTTC. This encodes CASSQLRQGDQETQYF.